What follows are 7 T cell receptor beta chains derived from one specimen sequenced in a study of neurological immune-mediated disorders. TCRdb reprocessed the 5' RACE reads via MiXCR and lists one record per CDR3 protein. The sample shows more than 13,000 distinct CDR3 sequences, less than 7.5% of them seen only once. The sample was CD8+ T cells from blood. The receptor source for this set is a middle-aged woman in good health.

The sample holds many counts of this clonotype. The rearrangement links TRBV10-3 to TRBJ2-3; weak D call: TRBD2 (6 bases). The V and J ends lost 3 bases and 0 bases respectively, with 13 bases between them. CDR1 and CDR2 from the germline V gene are ENHRY and SYGVKD. This CDR3 is built from 16 residues. In DNA form, the CDR3 reads TGTGCCATCAGTGATCCCGGGACTCCTAGCACAGATACGCAGTATTTT. Encoded protein: CAISDPGTPSTDTQYF.

Ten or more counts support this clonotype. The rearrangement joins TRBV6-5 to TRBJ1-1, with a weak D call TRBD1 (5 bases). Looked up from germline, CDR1 is MNHEY and CDR2 is SVGAGI. The CDR3 length is 14 residues. V was shortened by 2 bases and J by 0 bases, with 7 bases between the two germline ends. This CDR3 is CASSYQGMNTEAFF. The DNA of the CDR3 is TGTGCCAGCAGTTACCAGGGTATGAACACTGAAGCTTTCTTT.

This clonotype was detected many times. The chain is built from TRBV5-1 and TRBJ2-7; D not resolved. Germline V gives CDR1 SGHRS, CDR2 YFSETQ. The CDR3 has 11 amino acids. Trimming took 4 bases from V and 3 from J, leaving 5 bases between them. The CDR3 coding sequence is TGCGCCAGCAGCGAAGGCTACGAGCAGTACTTC. This gives the protein CASSEGYEQYF. Using reference TRBV5-1 and TRBJ2-7 for the parts outside the CDR3, the full variable domain is KAGVTQTPRYLIKTRGQQVTLSCSPISGHRSVSWYQQTPGQGLQFLFEYFSETQRNKGNFPGRFSGRQFSNSRSEMNVSTLELGDSALYLCASSEGYEQYFGPGTRLTVT.

This clonotype has a count of ten or more. The chain joins TRBV4-1 to TRBJ1-1; 9 bases agree with TRBD1. This CDR3 region has 13 residues. Germline values: CDR1 MGHRA, CDR2 YSYEKL. V lost 4 bases and J lost 5; bases outside the gene matches: 2. CDR3 coding DNA: TGCGCCAGCAGCCCAGACAGGGGGACTGAAGCTTTCTTT. Its protein product is CASSPDRGTEAFF.

This clonotype showed up many times. CDR3 protein: CASLRPGETQYF. The CDR3 coding sequence is TGTGCCAGCCTGCGGCCGGGAGAGACCCAGTACTTC. J is TRBJ2-5 and V is TRBV2; D remains ambiguous. V was cut by 8 bases and J by 4 bases, with 11 bases left in between. Germline V lookup: CDR1 SNHLY, CDR2 FYNNEI. The CDR3 has 12 residues. The full variable domain, rest sourced from reference TRBV2 and TRBJ2-5, is EPEVTQTPSHQVTQMGQEVILRCVPISNHLYFYWYRQILGQKVEFLVSFYNNEISEKSEIFDDQFSVERPDGSNFTLKIRSTKLEDSAMYFCASLRPGETQYFGPGTRLLVL.

Ten or more counts support this clonotype. V is TRBV7-2 and J is TRBJ1-2; D is unclear. Germline CDR1 reads SGHTA; CDR2 reads FQGNSA. V lost 11 bases to trimming and J lost 3 bases, with 19 bases between them. This CDR3 has 14 amino acids. The CDR3 nucleotides read TGTGCCCTCTCCTCCCCGGGAGTGGACTATGGCTACACCTTC. This sequence encodes CALSSPGVDYGYTF. Full variable domain (missing parts from reference TRBV7-2 and TRBJ1-2): GAGVSQSPSNKVTEKGKDVELRCDPISGHTALYWYRQSLGQGLEFLIYFQGNSAPDKSGLPSDRFSAERTGGSVSTLTIQRTQQEDSAVYLCALSSPGVDYGYTFGSGTRLTVV.

This chain joins TRBV27 and TRBJ2-2, with D possibly being TRBD1 (6 bases). CDR3 size: 13 residues. V shed 6 bases and J shed 6 bases, with 11 bases lying between them. The germline V gene encodes CDR1 MNHEY and CDR2 SMNVEV (reference sequence). The CDR3 reads CASRTGSPGELFF. For the CDR3, the DNA is TGTGCCAGCAGAACAGGGTCACCCGGGGAGCTGTTTTTT.